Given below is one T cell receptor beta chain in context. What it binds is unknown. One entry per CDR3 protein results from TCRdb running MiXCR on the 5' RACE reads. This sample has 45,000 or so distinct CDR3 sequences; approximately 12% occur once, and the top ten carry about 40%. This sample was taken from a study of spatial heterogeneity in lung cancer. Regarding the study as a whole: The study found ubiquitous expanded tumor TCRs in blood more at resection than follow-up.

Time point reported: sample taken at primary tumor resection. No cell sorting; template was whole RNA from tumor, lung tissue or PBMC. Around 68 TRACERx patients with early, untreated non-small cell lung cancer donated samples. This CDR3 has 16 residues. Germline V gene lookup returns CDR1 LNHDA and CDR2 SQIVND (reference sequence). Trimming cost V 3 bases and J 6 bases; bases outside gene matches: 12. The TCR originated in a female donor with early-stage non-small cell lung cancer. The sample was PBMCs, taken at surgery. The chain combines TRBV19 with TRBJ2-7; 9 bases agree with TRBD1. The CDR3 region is CASSIGGQGRYSEQYF. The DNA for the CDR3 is TGTGCCAGTAGTATCGGAGGACAGGGGCGTTACTCCGAGCAGTACTTC.